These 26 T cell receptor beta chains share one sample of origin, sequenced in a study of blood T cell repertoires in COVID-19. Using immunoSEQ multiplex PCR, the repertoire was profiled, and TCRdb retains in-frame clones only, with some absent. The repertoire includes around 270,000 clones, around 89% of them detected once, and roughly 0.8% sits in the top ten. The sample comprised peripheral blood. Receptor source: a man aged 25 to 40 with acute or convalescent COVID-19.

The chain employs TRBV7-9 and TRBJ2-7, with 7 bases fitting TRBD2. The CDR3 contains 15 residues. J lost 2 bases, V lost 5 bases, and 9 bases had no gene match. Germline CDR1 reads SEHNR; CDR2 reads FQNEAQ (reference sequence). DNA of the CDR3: TGTGCCAGCAGCGGGAGGGCCCCGGGGACCTACGAGCAGTACTTC. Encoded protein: CASSGRAPGTYEQYF.

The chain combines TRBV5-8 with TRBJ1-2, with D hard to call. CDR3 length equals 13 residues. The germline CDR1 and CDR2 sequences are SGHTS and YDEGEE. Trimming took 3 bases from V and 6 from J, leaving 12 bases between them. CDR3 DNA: TGTGCCAGCAGCTATAAACAGACGAATGGCTACACCTTC. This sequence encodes CASSYKQTNGYTF.

CDR3 in amino acids: CASSSLPSPGAFF. The CDR3 DNA sequence: TGTGCCAGCAGCTCTCTTCCGAGCCCAGGAGCTTTCTTT. The chain has TRBV11-1 and TRBJ1-1; no definite D call. V was pared by 4 bases and J by 10 bases, with 16 bases between. Germline assignment: CDR1 SGHAT and CDR2 FQDESV (reference sequence). This CDR3 region has 13 residues. The variable domain in full, completed from reference TRBV11-1 and TRBJ1-1, reads EAEVAQSPRYKITEKSQAVAFWCDPISGHATLYWYRQILGQGPELLVQFQDESVVDDSQLPKDRFSAERLKGVDSTLKIQPAELGDSAMYLCASSSLPSPGAFFGQGTRLTVV.

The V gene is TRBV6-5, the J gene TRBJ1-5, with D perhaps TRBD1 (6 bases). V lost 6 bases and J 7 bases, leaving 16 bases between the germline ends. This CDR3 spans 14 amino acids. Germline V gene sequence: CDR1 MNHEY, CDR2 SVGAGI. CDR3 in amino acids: CASRPGVWDQPQHF. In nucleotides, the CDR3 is TGTGCCAGCAGACCAGGGGTATGGGACCAGCCCCAGCATTTT.

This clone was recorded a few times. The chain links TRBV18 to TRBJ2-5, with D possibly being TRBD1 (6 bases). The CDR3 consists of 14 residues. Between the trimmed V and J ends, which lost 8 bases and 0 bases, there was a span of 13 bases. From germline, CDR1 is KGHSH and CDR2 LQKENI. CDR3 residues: CASGKYRDQETQYF. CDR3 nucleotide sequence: TGTGCCAGCGGGAAATACAGGGACCAAGAGACCCAGTACTTC.

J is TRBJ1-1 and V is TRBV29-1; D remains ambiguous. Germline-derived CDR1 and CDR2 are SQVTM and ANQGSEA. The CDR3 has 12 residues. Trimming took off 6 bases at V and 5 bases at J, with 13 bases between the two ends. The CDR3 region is CSVDPPGTEAFF. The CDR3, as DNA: TGCAGCGTCGACCCGCCGGGAACTGAAGCTTTCTTT.

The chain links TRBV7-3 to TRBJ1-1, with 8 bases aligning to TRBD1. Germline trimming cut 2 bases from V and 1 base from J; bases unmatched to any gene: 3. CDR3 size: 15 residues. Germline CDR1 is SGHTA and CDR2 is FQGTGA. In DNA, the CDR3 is TGTGCCAGCAGCTTATCAGGGGGCGGGAACACTGAAGCTTTCTTT. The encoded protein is CASSLSGGGNTEAFF.

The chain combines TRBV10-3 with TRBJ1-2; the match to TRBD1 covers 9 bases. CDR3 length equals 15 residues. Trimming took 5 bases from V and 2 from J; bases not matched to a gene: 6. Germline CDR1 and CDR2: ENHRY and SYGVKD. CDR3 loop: CAISYRGQANYGYTF. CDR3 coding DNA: TGTGCCATCAGTTACAGGGGGCAGGCGAACTATGGCTACACCTTC.

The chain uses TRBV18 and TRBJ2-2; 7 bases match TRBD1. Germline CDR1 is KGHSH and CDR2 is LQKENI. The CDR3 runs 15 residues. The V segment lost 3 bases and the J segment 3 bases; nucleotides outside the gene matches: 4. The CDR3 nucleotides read TGTGCCAGCTCACCCAGACAGGGTTACACCGGGGAGCTGTTTTTT. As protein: CASSPRQGYTGELFF.

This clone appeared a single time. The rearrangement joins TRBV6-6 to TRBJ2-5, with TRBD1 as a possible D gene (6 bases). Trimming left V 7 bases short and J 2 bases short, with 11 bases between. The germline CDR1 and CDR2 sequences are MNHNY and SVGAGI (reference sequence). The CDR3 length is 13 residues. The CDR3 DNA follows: TGTGCCAGCAACTACAGGGTACAAGAGACCCAGTACTTC. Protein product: CASNYRVQETQYF.

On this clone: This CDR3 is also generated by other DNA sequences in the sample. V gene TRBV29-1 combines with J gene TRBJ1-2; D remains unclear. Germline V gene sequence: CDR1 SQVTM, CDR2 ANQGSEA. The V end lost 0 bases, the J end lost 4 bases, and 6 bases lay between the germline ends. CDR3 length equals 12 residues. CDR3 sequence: CSVEDPVYGYTF. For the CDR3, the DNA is TGCAGCGTTGAAGATCCAGTCTATGGCTACACCTTC.

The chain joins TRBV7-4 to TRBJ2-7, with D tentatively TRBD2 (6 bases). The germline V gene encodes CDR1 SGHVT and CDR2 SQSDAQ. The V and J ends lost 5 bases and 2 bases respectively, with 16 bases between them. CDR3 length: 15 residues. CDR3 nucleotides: TGTGCCAGCAGCCAGGTTGGGGACTGGACCTACGAGCAGTACTTC. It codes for CASSQVGDWTYEQYF.

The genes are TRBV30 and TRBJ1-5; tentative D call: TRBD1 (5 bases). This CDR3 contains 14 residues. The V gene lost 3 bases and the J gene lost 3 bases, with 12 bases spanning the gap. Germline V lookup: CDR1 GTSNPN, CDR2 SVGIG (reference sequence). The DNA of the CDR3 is TGTGCCTGGAGCGAGGGACTGACCAATCAGCCCCAGCATTTT. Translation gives CAWSEGLTNQPQHF.

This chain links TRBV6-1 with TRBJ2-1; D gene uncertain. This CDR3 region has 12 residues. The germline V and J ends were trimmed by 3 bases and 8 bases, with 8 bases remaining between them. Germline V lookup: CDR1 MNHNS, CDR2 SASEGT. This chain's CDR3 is CASSEFFYEQFF. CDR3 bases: TGTGCCAGCAGTGAGTTTTTCTATGAGCAGTTCTTC.

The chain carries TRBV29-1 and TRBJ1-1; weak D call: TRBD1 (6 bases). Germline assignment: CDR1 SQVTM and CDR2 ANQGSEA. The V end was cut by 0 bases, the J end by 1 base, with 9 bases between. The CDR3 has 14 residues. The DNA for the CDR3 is TGCAGCGTTGAAGATAGGACAGCGAACACTGAAGCTTTCTTT. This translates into CSVEDRTANTEAFF. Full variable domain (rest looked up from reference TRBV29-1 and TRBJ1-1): SAVISQKPSRDICQRGTSLTIQCQVDSQVTMMFWYRQQPGQSLTLIATANQGSEATYESGFVIDKFPISRPNLTFSTLTVSNMSPEDSSIYLCSVEDRTANTEAFFGQGTRLTVV.

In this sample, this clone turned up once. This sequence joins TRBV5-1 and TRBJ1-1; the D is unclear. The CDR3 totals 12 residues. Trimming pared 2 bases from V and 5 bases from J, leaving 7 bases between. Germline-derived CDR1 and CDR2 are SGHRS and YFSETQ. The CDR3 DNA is TGCGCCAGCAGCTTCGACTTTACTGAAGCTTTCTTT. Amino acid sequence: CASSFDFTEAFF.

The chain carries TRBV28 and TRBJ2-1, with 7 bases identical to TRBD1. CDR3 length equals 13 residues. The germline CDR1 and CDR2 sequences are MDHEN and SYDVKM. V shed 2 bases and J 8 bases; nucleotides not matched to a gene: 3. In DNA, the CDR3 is TGTGCCAGCAGTTTACTACAGGGGCATGAGCAGTTCTTC. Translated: CASSLLQGHEQFF. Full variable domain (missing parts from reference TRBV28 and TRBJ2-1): DVKVTQSSRYLVKRTGEKVFLECVQDMDHENMFWYRQDPGLGLRLIYFSYDVKMKEKGDIPEGYSVSREKKERFSLILESASTNQTSMYLCASSLLQGHEQFFGPGTRLTVL.

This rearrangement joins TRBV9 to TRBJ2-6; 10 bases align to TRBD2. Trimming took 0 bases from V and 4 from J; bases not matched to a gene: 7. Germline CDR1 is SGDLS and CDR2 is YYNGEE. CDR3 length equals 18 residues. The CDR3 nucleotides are TGTGCCAGCAGCGTAGGGGTTAGCGGGAGGCCCGGGGCCAACGTCCTGACTTTC. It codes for CASSVGVSGRPGANVLTF.

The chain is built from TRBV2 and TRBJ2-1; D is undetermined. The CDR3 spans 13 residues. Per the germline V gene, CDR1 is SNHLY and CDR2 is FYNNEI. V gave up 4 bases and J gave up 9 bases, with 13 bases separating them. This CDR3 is CASSVHPPGEQFF. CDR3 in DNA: TGTGCCAGCAGTGTGCACCCCCCGGGTGAGCAGTTCTTC.

The chain's CDR3 is CASTRGTSSTDTQYF. For the CDR3, the DNA is TGTGCCAGCACCCGGGGGACTAGTTCAACAGATACGCAGTATTTT. The genes are TRBV27 and TRBJ2-3; 8 positions agree with TRBD2. J gave up 3 bases and V 7 bases, and 9 bases lay outside the gene matches. CDR3 length equals 15 residues. CDR1 and CDR2 (germline): MNHEY, SMNVEV (reference sequence).

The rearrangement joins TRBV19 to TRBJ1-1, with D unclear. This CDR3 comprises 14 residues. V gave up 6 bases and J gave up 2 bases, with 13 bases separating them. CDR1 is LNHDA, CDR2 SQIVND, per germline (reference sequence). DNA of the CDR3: TGTGCCAGTAGCCTTAAGTCAGGTAACACTGAAGCTTTCTTT. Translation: CASSLKSGNTEAFF. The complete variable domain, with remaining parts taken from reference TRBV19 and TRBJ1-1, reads DGGITQSPKYLFRKEGQNVTLSCEQNLNHDAMYWYRQDPGQGLRLIYYSQIVNDFQKGDIAEGYSVSREKKESFPLTVTSAQKNPTAFYLCASSLKSGNTEAFFGQGTRLTVV.

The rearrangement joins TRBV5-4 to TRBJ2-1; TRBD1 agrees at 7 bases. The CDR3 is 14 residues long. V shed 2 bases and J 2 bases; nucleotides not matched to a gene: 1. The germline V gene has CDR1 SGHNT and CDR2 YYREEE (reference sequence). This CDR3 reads CASSLTGAYNEQFF. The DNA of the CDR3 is TGTGCCAGCAGCTTAACAGGGGCCTACAATGAGCAGTTCTTC.

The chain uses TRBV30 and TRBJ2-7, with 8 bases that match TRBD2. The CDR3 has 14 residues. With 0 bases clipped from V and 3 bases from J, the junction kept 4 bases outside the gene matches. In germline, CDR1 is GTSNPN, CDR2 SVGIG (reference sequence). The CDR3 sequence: CAWSVAGGSYEQYF. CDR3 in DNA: TGTGCCTGGAGTGTGGCGGGGGGAAGCTACGAGCAGTACTTC.

CDR3 in DNA: TGTGCCAGCAGTTTAGGGTCCCGGGGCGGGAGGGCCAAAGATACGCAGTATTTT. Its translation: CASSLGSRGGRAKDTQYF. The chain uses TRBV28 and TRBJ2-3; the match to TRBD2 covers 9 bases. The germline V gene has CDR1 MDHEN and CDR2 SYDVKM. V lost 2 bases and J lost 5; bases outside the gene matches: 14. The CDR3 has 18 residues. The full variable domain, with the rest looked up from reference TRBV28 and TRBJ2-3, is DVKVTQSSRYLVKRTGEKVFLECVQDMDHENMFWYRQDPGLGLRLIYFSYDVKMKEKGDIPEGYSVSREKKERFSLILESASTNQTSMYLCASSLGSRGGRAKDTQYFGPGTRLTVL.

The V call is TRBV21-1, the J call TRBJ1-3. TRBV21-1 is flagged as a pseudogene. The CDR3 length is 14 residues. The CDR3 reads CASSTYLAGNTIYF. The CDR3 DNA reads TGTGCCAGCTCGACTTACTTGGCTGGAAACACCATATATTTT.

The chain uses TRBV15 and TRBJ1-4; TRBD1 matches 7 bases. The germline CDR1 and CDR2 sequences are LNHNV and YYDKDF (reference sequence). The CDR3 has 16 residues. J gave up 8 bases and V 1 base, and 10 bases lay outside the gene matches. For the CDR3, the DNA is TGTGCCACCAGCAGAGGCGGGGCCAGGGGGAACGAAAAACTGTTTTTT. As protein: CATSRGGARGNEKLFF. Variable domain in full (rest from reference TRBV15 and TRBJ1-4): DAMVIQNPRYQVTQFGKPVTLSCSQTLNHNVMYWYQQKSSQAPKLLFHYYDKDFNNEADTPDNFQSRRPNTSFCFLDIRSPGLGDTAMYLCATSRGGARGNEKLFFGSGTQLSVL.